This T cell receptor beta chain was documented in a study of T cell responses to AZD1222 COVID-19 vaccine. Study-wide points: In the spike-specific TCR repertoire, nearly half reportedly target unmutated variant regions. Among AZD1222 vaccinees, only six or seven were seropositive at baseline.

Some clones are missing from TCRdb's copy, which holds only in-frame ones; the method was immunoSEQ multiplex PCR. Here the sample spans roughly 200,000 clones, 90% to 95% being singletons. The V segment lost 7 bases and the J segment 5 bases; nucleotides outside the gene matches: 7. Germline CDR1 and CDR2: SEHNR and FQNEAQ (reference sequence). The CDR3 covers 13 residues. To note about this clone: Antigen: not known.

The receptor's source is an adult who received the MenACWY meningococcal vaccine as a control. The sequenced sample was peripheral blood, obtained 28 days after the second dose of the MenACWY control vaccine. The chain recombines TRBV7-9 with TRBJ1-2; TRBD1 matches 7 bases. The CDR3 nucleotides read TGTGCCAGCAAAAGAGGGGGCGCGTATGGCTACACCTTC. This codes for CASKRGGAYGYTF. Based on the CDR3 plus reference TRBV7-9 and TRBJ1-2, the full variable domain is DTGVSQNPRHKITKRGQNVTFRCDPISEHNRLYWYRQTLGQGPEFLTYFQNEAQLEKSRLLSDRFSAERPKGSFSTLEIQRTEQGDSAMYLCASKRGGAYGYTFGSGTRLTVV.